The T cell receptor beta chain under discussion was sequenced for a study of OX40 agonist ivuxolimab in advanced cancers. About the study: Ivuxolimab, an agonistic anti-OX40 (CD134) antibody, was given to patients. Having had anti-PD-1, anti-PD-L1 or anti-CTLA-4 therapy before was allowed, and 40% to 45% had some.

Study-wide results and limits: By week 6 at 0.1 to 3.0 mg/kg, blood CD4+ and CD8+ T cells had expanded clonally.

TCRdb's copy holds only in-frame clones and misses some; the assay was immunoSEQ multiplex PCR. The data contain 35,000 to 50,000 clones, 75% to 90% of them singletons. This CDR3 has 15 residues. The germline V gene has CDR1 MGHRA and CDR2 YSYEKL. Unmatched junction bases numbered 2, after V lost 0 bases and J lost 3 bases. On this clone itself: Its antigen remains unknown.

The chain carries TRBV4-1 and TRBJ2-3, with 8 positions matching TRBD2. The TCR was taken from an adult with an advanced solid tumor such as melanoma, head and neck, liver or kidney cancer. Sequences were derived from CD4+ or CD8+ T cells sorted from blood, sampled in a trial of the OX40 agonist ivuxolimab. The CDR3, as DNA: TGCGCCAGCAGCCAAGAGGCGGGAGGTACAGATACGCAGTATTTT. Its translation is CASSQEAGGTDTQYF.